The 6 T cell receptor beta chains below were found in one sample sequenced in a study of shared clonotypes between healthy human individuals. Clones were read by immunoSEQ multiplex PCR, and TCRdb kept only the in-frame ones, dropping some. The sample shows 1.5 million to 2.5 million clones, about 94% of them seen only once. CD8 cells regarded as naive lacked CD45RO, were positively chosen for CCR7, and omitted terminally differentiated effector memory CD45RA+ cells. The specimen was naive CD8+ T cells sorted from blood. Receptors were obtained from a man younger than 35 in good health.

The genes are TRBV9 and TRBJ1-3; 7 nucleotides align to TRBD1. CDR3 length equals 14 residues. Unmatched junction bases numbered 12, after V lost 6 bases and J lost 9 bases. Per the germline V gene, CDR1 is SGDLS and CDR2 is YYNGEE. CDR3 sequence (DNA): TGTGCCAGCAACCCCGGGACAGCGGCATCCACCATATATTTT. Protein product: CASNPGTAASTIYF.

V usage is TRBV19 and J usage is TRBJ1-2, with unresolved D. This CDR3 spans 11 amino acids. Trimming removed 7 bases from V and 4 bases from J, with 7 bases in between. Per germline, CDR1 LNHDA and CDR2 SQIVND (reference sequence). In DNA form, the CDR3 reads TGTGCCAGTAATCACGGCTATGGCTACACCTTC. This sequence encodes CASNHGYGYTF.

The chain joins TRBV7-2 to TRBJ2-7; D not resolved. CDR3 length equals 13 residues. CDR1 SGHTA and CDR2 FQGNSA come from the germline V gene. V was cut by 5 bases and J by 3 bases, with 11 bases left in between. The CDR3 loop reads CASSATPRYEQYF. CDR3 sequence (DNA): TGTGCCAGCAGCGCGACACCCCGCTACGAGCAGTACTTC.

This clone has a single count. V and J are TRBV25-1 and TRBJ1-2; 8 bases agree with TRBD1. Trimming removed 3 bases from V and 7 bases from J; junction bases left unmatched: 10. The CDR3 runs to 15 residues. Germline loops: CDR1 MGHDK, CDR2 SYGVNS. CDR3 DNA: TGTGCCAGCAGTGACCGGACAGGGCCAGAGGGTGGCTACACCTTC. It encodes CASSDRTGPEGGYTF.

The chain joins TRBV6-1 to TRBJ2-3; TRBD1 agrees at 8 bases. The V gene end was trimmed by 6 bases and the J gene end by 6 bases; junction bases not matched to a gene: 5. The CDR3 has 13 amino acids. CDR1 MNHNS and CDR2 SASEGT come from the germline V gene. The CDR3 nucleotides are TGTGCCAGCAGCCGGACAGGGTTCGATACGCAGTATTTT. It codes for CASSRTGFDTQYF.

This chain connects TRBV4-1 to TRBJ1-5; D gene uncertain. This CDR3 comprises 14 residues. CDR1 and CDR2 (germline): MGHRA, YSYEKL. The ends were cut back, 4 bases at V and 0 bases at J, with 7 bases in the middle. The CDR3 loop is CASSLLYSNQPQHF. CDR3 coding DNA: TGCGCCAGCAGCCTGCTTTATAGCAATCAGCCCCAGCATTTT.